This T cell receptor beta chain was captured by sequencing in a study of graft-versus-host responses after intestinal transplantation. Study-wide findings and caveats: Early post-transplant falls in HvG clones accompanied the peak levels of circulating GvH clones.

Of note for this clone: The antigen is unknown.

Trimming took 7 bases from V and 4 from J; bases not matched to a gene: 6. This CDR3 has 15 residues. Per germline, CDR1 MNHNS and CDR2 SASEGT. Measured with immunoSEQ multiplex PCR; TCRdb has only the in-frame clones, and not every one. The table includes 95,000 to 100,000 clones, roughly 82% detected once. The receptor comes from a human patient who received an intestinal transplant, so some T cells may come from the graft donor. This sample comprised PBMCs, obtained 255 days after intestinal transplant. The V and J genes are TRBV6-1 and TRBJ2-3, with 12 positions matching TRBD2. The CDR3 sequence: CASIWTSGTADTQYF. The CDR3 DNA sequence: TGTGCCAGCATTTGGACTAGCGGGACGGCAGATACGCAGTATTTT.